There are many counts of the clone carrying this T cell receptor beta chain. The sample has other DNA sequences that encode this CDR3 too. Assay used: immunoSEQ multiplex PCR; TCRdb lists only in-frame clones, some missing. This sample has approximately 1,000,000 clones; 70% to 85% occur once, and the top ten carry roughly 0.82%. Caucasian adults residing in Nashville, Tennessee made up all the donors. This sample is part of a study of shared clonotypes between healthy human individuals. Between the trimmed V and J ends, which lost 0 bases and 3 bases, there was a span of 7 bases. Germline CDR1 and CDR2: SGHRS and YFSETQ. This CDR3 contains 15 residues.

The TCR comes from a young man in good health. Some clones in this sample may be carry-over from other donors' samples. Sequencing was performed on memory CD4+ T cells from PBMCs. Subset noted: CD45RA-negative fraction. The V and J genes are TRBV5-1 and TRBJ2-6; perhaps TRBD2 as D (6 bases). The CDR3 coding sequence is TGCGCCAGCAGCTTGGCGGAGGGTGGGGCCAACGTCCTGACTTTC. Translating it yields CASSLAEGGANVLTF. Full variable domain (rest looked up from reference TRBV5-1 and TRBJ2-6): KAGVTQTPRYLIKTRGQQVTLSCSPISGHRSVSWYQQTPGQGLQFLFEYFSETQRNKGNFPGRFSGRQFSNSRSEMNVSTLELGDSALYLCASSLAEGGANVLTFGAGSRLTVL.